This TCR beta chain originates from a study of cytomegalovirus exposure and HLA in healthy donors. Trimming stripped 3 bases from V and 5 bases from J, with 10 bases between. In germline, CDR1 is WSHSY, CDR2 SAAADI. This CDR3 has 13 residues. Regarding the study as a whole: The study labeled about 160 TCR beta chains cytomegalovirus-associated. Rare sequences made up most TCRs, while some public TCRs were found in many donors.

As regards this clone: Its antigen remains unidentified.

Method: immunoSEQ multiplex PCR; TCRdb's copy keeps in-frame clones and lacks some. The table lists about 120,000 clones, around 85% of them singletons. The gene calls are TRBV10-2 and TRBJ1-2; the D gene is possibly TRBD1 (6 bases). The sample taken for sequencing was PBMCs. The sequence derives from a young man in good health and CMV-seropositive. CDR3 coding DNA: TGCGCCAGCAGTGATAGGGGGGGTTATGGCTACACCTTC. Its protein product is CASSDRGGYGYTF.